This entry describes one TCR beta chain. Its antigen is as yet unknown. Profiling relied on immunoSEQ multiplex PCR, and the TCRdb table lists in-frame clones only, not all of them. This sample yields around 130,000 clones, of which approximately 85% are seen a single time; roughly 9.1% belongs to the top ten. The data were taken from a study of T cell responses to AZD1222 COVID-19 vaccine. Germline V gene data show CDR1 as LNHDA and CDR2 as SQIVND (reference sequence). The V and J ends lost 5 bases and 8 bases respectively, with 18 bases between them. The CDR3 is 15 residues long. Overall study findings and caveats: There were mostly white British donors and more females than males, and clonal diversity was possibly underestimated.

The material sequenced was peripheral blood, taken on day 0 of AZD1222 vaccination. The receptor was isolated from an adult in good health. The chain employs TRBV19 and TRBJ1-4, with D unresolved. The CDR3: CASSSGPTGWEKLFF. The CDR3 DNA reads as TGTGCCAGTAGTTCCGGACCTACCGGCTGGGAAAAACTGTTTTTT.